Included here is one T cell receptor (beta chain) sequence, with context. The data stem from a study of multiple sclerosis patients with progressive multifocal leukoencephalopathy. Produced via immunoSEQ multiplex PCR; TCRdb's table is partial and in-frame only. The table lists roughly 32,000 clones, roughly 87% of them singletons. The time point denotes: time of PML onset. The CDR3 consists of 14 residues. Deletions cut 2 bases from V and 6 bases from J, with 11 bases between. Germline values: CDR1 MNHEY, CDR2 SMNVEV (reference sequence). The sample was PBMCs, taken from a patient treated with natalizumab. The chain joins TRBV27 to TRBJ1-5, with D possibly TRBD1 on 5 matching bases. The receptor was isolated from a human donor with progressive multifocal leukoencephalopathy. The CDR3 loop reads CASSLGQGGQPQHF. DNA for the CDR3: TGTGCCAGCAGTTTAGGCCAGGGCGGTCAGCCCCAGCATTTT.